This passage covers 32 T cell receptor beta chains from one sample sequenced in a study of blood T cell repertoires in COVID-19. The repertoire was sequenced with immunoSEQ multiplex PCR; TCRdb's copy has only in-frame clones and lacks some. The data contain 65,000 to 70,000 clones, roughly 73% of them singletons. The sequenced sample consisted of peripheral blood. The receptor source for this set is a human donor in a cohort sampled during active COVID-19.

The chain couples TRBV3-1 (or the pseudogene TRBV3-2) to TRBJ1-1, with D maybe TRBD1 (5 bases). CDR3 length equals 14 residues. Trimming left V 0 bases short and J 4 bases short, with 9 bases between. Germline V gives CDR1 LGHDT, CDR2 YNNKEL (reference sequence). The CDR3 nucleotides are TGTGCCAGCAGCCAAGAACCAGGGTTCACTGAAGCTTTCTTT. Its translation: CASSQEPGFTEAFF.

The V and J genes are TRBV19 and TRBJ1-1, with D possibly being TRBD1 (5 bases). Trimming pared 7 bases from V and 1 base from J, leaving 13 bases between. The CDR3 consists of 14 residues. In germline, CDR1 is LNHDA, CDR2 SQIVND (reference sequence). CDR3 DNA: TGTGCCAGTATGGTCCAGGGCGCGAACACTGAAGCTTTCTTT. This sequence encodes CASMVQGANTEAFF. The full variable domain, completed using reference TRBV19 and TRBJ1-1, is DGGITQSPKYLFRKEGQNVTLSCEQNLNHDAMYWYRQDPGQGLRLIYYSQIVNDFQKGDIAEGYSVSREKKESFPLTVTSAQKNPTAFYLCASMVQGANTEAFFGQGTRLTVV.

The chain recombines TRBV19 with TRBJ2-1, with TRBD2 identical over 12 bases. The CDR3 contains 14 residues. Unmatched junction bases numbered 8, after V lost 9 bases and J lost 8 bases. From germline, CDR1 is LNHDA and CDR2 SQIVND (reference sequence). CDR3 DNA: TGTGCCAGCCTGACGACTAGCGGGAGCCATGAGCAGTTCTTC. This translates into CASLTTSGSHEQFF.

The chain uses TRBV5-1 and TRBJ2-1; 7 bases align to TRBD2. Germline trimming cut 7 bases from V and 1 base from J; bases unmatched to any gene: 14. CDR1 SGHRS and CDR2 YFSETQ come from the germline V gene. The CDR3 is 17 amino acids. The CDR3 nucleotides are TGCGCCAGCCTCGGGGCTAGCGGAAGGGGTTCCTACAATGAGCAGTTCTTC. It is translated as CASLGASGRGSYNEQFF. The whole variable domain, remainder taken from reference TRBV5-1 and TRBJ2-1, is KAGVTQTPRYLIKTRGQQVTLSCSPISGHRSVSWYQQTPGQGLQFLFEYFSETQRNKGNFPGRFSGRQFSNSRSEMNVSTLELGDSALYLCASLGASGRGSYNEQFFGPGTRLTVL.

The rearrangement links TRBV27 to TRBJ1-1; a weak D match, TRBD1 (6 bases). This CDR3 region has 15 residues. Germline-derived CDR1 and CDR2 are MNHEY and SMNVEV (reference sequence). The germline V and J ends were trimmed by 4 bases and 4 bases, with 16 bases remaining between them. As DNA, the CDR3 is TGTGCCAGCAGTTGGGCTTGGGGGCACGGCACTGAAGCTTTCTTT. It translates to CASSWAWGHGTEAFF.

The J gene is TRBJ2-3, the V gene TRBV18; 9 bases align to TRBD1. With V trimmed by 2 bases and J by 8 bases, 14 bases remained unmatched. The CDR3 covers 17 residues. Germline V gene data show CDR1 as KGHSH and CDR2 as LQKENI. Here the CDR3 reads CASSPDQGQGAFGTQYF. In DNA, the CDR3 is TGTGCCAGCTCACCAGACCAGGGACAGGGAGCCTTTGGTACGCAGTATTTT.

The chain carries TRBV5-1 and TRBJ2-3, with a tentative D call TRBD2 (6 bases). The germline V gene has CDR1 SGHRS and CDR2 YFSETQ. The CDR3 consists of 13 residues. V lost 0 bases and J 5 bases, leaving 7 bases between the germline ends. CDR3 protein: CASSLVSGDTQYF. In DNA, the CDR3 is TGCGCCAGCAGCTTGGTTAGCGGAGATACGCAGTATTTT.

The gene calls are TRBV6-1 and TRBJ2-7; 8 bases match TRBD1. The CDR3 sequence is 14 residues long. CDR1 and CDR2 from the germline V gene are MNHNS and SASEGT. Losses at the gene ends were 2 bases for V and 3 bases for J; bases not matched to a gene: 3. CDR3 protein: CASSEWDRSYEQYF. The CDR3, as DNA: TGTGCCAGCAGTGAATGGGACAGGAGCTACGAGCAGTACTTC.

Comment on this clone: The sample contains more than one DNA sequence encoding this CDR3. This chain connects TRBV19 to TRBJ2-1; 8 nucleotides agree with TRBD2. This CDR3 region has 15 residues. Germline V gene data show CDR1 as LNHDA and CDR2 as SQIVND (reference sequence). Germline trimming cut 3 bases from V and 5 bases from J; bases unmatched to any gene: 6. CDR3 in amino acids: CASSIGGAGDNEQFF. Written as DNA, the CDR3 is TGTGCCAGTAGTATCGGGGGGGCGGGAGACAATGAGCAGTTCTTC. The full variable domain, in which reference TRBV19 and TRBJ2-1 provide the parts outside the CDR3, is DGGITQSPKYLFRKEGQNVTLSCEQNLNHDAMYWYRQDPGQGLRLIYYSQIVNDFQKGDIAEGYSVSREKKESFPLTVTSAQKNPTAFYLCASSIGGAGDNEQFFGPGTRLTVL.

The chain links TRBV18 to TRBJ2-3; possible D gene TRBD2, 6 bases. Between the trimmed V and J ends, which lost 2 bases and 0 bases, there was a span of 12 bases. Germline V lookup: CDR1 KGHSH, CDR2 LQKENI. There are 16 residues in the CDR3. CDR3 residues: CASSPKAGASTDTQYF. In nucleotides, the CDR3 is TGTGCCAGCTCACCAAAAGCGGGTGCTAGCACAGATACGCAGTATTTT.

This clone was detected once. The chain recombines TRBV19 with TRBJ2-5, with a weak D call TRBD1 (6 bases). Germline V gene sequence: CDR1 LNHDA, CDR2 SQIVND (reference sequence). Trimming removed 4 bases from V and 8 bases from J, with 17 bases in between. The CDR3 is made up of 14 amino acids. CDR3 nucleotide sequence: TGTGCCAGTAGTACACAGGGCTCTGGTCGAACCCAGTACTTC. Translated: CASSTQGSGRTQYF.

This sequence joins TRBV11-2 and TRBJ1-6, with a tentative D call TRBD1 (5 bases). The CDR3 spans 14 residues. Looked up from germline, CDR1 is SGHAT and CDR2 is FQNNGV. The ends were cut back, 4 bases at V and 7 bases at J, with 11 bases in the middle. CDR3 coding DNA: TGTGCCAGCAGCTATAGGGGTAGAAATTCACCCCTCCACTTT. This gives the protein CASSYRGRNSPLHF.

The CDR3 bases are TGTGCCAGCAGCTTAGCCCTACCCCAAGAGACCCAGTACTTC. Encoded protein: CASSLALPQETQYF. This chain connects TRBV7-9 to TRBJ2-5; D is uncertain. This CDR3 has 14 amino acids. V lost 0 bases and J lost 1, with 6 bases in between. Germline V gene lookup returns CDR1 SEHNR and CDR2 FQNEAQ (reference sequence).

The CDR3 reads CASSLAGSGISYEQYF. The DNA for the CDR3 is TGTGCCAGCAGCTTAGCCGGCAGCGGTATTTCCTACGAGCAGTACTTC. This sequence joins TRBV7-9 and TRBJ2-7; D is possibly TRBD2 (5 bases). Per germline, CDR1 SEHNR and CDR2 FQNEAQ (reference sequence). The CDR3 has 16 residues. V was shortened by 0 bases and J by 1 base, with 13 bases between the two germline ends.

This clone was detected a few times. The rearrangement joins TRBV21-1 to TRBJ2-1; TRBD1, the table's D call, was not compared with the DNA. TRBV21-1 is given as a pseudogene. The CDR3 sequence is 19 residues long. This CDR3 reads CASSKALLRRDRGRDEQFF. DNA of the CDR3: TGTGCCAGCAGCAAAGCGCTTTTACGTAGGGACAGGGGTAGGGATGAGCAGTTCTTC.

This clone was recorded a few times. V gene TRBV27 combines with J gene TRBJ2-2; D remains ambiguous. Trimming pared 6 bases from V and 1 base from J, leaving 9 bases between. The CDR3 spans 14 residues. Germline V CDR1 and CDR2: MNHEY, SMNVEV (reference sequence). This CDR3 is CASSARKNTGELFF. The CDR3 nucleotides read TGTGCCAGCAGCGCTAGGAAGAACACCGGGGAGCTGTTTTTT.

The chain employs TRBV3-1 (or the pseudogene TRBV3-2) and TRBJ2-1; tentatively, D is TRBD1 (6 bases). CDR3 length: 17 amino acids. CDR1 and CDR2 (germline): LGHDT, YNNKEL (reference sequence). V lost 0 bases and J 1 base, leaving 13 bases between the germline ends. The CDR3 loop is CASSQDWGPLSYNEQFF. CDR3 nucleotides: TGTGCCAGCAGCCAAGATTGGGGGCCCCTATCCTACAATGAGCAGTTCTTC.

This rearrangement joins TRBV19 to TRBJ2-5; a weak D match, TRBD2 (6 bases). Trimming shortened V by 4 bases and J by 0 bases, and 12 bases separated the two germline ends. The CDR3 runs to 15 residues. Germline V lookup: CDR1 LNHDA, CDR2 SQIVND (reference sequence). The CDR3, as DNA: TGTGCCAGTAGTAACCCTCGGGAGTACCAAGAGACCCAGTACTTC. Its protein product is CASSNPREYQETQYF.

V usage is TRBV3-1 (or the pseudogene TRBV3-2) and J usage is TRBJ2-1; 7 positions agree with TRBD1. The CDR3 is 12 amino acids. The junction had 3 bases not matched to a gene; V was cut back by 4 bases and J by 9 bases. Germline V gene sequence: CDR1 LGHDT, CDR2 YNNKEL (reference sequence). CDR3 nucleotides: TGTGCCAGCAGCCGAGGGGGCCCTGAGCAGTTCTTC. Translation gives CASSRGGPEQFF.

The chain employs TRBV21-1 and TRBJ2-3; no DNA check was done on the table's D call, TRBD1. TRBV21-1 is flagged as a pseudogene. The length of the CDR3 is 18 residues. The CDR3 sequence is CASSKAGNQGAGTDTQYF. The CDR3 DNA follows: TGTGCCAGCAGCAAAGCGGGAAACCAGGGGGCTGGCACAGATACGCAGTATTTT.

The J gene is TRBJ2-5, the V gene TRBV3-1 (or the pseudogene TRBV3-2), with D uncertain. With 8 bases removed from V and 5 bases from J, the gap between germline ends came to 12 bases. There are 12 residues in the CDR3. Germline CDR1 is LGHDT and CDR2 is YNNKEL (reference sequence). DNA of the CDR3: TGTGCCAGCGGAGACGAGACTGAGACCCAGTACTTC. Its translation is CASGDETETQYF.

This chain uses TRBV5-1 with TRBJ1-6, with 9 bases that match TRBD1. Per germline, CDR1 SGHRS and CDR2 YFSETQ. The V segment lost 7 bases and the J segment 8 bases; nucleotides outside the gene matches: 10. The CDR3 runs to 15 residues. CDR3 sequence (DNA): TGCGCCAGCTGCCGTTCCACAGGGGGCGATTCACCCCTCCACTTT. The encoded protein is CASCRSTGGDSPLHF.

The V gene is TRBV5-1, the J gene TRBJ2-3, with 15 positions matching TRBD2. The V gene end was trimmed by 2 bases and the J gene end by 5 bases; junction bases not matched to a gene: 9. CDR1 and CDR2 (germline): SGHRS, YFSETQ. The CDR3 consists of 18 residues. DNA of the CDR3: TGCGCCAGCAGCTTCGGACTAGCGGGAGGGTACATAGGAGATACGCAGTATTTT. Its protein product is CASSFGLAGGYIGDTQYF.

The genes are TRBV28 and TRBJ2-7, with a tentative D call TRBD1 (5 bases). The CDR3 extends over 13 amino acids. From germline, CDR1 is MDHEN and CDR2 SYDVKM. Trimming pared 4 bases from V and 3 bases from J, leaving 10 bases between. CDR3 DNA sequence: TGTGCCAGCAGTTCCCAGGGTCTCTACGAGCAGTACTTC. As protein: CASSSQGLYEQYF. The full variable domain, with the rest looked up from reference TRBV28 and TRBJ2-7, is DVKVTQSSRYLVKRTGEKVFLECVQDMDHENMFWYRQDPGLGLRLIYFSYDVKMKEKGDIPEGYSVSREKKERFSLILESASTNQTSMYLCASSSQGLYEQYFGPGTRLTVT.

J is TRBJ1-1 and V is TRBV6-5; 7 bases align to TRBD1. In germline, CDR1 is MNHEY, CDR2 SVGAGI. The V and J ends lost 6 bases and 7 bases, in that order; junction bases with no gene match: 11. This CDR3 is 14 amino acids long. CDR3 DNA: TGTGCCAGCAGCCAGACCGGGACAGCCCTTGAAGCTTTCTTT. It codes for CASSQTGTALEAFF.

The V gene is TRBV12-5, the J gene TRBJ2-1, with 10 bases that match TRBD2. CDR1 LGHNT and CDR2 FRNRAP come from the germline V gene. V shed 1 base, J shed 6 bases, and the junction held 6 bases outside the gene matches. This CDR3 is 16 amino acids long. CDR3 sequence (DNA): TGTGCTAGTGGTTTGGCCACTAGCGGGGCGGTCAATGAGCAGTTCTTC. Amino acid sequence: CASGLATSGAVNEQFF.

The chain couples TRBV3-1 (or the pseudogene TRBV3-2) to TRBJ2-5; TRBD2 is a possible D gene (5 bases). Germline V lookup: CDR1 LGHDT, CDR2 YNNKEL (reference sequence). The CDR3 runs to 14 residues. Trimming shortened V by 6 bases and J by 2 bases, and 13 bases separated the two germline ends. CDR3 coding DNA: TGTGCCAGCAGTCTCCGAGGGTGGCAAGAGACCCAGTACTTC. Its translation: CASSLRGWQETQYF.

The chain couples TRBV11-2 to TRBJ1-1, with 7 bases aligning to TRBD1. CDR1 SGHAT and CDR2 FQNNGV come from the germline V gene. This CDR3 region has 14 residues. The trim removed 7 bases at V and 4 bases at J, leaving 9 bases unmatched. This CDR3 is CASIATGAATEAFF. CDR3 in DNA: TGTGCCAGCATCGCTACAGGGGCGGCCACTGAAGCTTTCTTT.

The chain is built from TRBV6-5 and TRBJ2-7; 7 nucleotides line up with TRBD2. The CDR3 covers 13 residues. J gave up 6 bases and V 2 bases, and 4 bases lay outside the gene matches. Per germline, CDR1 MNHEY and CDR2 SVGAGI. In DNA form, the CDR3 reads TGTGCCAGCAGTTACGCCACGGGGGGCGAGCAGTACTTC. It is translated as CASSYATGGEQYF.

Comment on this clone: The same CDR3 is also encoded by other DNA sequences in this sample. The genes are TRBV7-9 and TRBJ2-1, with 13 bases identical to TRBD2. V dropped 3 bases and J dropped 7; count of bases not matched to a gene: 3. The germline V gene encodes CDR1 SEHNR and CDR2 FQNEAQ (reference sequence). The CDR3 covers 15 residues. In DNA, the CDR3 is TGTGCCAGCAGCTTCCGACTAGCGGGAGGAAATGAGCAGTTCTTC. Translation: CASSFRLAGGNEQFF.

CDR3 sequence: CASMKSENTGELFF. The CDR3 nucleotides are TGTGCCAGCATGAAGTCAGAGAACACCGGGGAGCTGTTTTTT. The rearrangement uses TRBV3-1 (or the pseudogene TRBV3-2) and TRBJ2-2, with D hard to call. Germline V lookup: CDR1 LGHDT, CDR2 YNNKEL (reference sequence). The length of the CDR3 is 14 residues. With 7 bases removed from V and 1 base from J, the gap between germline ends came to 10 bases.

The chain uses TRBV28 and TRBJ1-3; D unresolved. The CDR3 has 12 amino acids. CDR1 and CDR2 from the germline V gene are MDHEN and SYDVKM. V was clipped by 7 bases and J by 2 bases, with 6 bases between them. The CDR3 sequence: CASTEPGNTIYF. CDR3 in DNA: TGTGCCAGCACCGAGCCTGGAAACACCATATATTTT.